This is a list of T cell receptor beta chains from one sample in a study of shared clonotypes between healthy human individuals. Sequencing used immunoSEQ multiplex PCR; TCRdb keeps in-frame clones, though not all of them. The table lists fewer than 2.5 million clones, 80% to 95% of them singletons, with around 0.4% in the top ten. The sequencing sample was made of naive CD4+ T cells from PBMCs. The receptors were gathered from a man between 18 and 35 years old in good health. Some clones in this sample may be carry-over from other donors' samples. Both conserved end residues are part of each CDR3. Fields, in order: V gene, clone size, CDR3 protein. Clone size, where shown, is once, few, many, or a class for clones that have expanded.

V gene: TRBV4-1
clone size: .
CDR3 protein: CASSQKAGQIPYEQYF

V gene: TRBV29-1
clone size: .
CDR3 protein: CSVGVQRSYNEQFF

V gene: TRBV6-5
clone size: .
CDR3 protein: CASSRDRFFSQPQHF

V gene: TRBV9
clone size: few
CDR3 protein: CASSSPGTGTEAFF

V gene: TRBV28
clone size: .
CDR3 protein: CASSLGGRTEETQYF

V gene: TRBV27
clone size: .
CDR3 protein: CASTSRGEGVTGELFF

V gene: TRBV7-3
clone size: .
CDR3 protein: CASRPPGGITYNEQFF

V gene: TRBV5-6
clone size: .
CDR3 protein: CASSLGWESYNEQFF

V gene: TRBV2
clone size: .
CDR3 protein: CASIGGLIPYEQYF

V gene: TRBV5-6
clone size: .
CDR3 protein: CASSSPIANYGYTF

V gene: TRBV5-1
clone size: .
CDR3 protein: CASSLSGGGQETQYF

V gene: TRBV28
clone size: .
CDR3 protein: CASSQGFRTEAFF

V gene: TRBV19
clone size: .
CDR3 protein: CASSISGTGGSYEQYF

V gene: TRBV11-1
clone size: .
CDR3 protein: CASSLSRAYVGELFF

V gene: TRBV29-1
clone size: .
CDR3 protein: CSVGEVTYEQYF

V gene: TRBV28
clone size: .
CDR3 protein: CASSFGTGIGYGYTF

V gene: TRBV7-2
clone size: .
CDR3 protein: CASSFGRLPNYGYTF

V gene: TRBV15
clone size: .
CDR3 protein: CATSPRGGFNQPQHF

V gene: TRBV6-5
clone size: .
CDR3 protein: CASGATGSNQPQHF

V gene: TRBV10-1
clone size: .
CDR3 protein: CASSEGGGRTEAFF

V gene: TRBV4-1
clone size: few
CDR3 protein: CASSPLSSSDEQYF

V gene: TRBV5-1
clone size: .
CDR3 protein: CASSEVGTSGTETQYF

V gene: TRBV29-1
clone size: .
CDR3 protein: CSAYRDNEQFF

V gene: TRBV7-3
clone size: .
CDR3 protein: CASSLHRGTEAFF

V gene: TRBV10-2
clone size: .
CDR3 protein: CASSPGEEGDYGYTF

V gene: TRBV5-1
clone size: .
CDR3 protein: CASSWTGDATDTQYF

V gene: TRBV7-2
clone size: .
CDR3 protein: CASSLAGFFYEQYF

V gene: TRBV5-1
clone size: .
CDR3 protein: CASSLVGQVYTEAFF

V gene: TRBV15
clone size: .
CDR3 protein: CATSRQGGNNQPQHF

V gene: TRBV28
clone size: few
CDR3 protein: CASSSPERREAFF

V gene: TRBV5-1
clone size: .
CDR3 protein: CASSLEAGYGYTF

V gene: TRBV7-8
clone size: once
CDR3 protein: CASSLAGTGRGNEKLFF

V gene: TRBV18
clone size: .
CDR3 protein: CASSPLATNEKLFF

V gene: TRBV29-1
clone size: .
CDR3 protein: CSVHNMTGVRGAFF

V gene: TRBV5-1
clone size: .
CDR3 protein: CASSPEGSGMSTEAFF

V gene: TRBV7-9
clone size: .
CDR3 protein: CASSLARLNTEAFF

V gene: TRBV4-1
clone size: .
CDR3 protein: CASSTQDDQPQHF

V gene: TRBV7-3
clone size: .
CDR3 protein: CASSLTSLPAGGSSYNEQFF

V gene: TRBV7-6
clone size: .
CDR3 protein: CASSTPLRGRAYNEQFF

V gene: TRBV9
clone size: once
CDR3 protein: CASSRTGQDRGGYTF

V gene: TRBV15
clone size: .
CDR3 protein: CATSNPAHNQPQHF

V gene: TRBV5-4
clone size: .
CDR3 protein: CASSINPSGRTNEKLFF

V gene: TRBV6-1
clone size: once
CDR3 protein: CASRRDRNAGNTIYF

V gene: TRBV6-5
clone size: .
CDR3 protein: CASSYGQGRRETQYF

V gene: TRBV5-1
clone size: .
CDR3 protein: CASSPGLAGGNEQFF

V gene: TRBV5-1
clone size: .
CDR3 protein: CASSGIGQYQETQYF

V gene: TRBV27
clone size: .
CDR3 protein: CASRLGGLSTDTQYF

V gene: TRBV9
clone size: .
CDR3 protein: CASSVEAYTDTQYF

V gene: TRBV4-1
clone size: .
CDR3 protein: CASSQVRGMAADPWEETQYF